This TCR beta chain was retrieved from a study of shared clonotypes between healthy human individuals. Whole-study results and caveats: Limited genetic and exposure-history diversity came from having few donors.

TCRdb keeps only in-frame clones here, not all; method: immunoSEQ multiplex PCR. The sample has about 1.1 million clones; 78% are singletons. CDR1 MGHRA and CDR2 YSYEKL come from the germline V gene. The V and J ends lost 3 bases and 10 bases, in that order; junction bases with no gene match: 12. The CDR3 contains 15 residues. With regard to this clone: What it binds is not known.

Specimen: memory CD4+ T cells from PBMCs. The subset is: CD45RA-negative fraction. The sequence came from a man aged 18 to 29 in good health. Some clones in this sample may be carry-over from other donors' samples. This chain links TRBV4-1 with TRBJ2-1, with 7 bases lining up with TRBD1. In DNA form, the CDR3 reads TGCGCCAGCAGCCAGATTCAGACAGGGTCGGAGGAGCAGTTCTTC. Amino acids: CASSQIQTGSEEQFF.